The 20 T cell receptor beta chains reported below all come from one sample, sequenced in a study of control samples from healthy donors and cancer patients (dated by TCRdb to 2020 to 2021). The library was made by the immunoSEQ multiplex PCR assay. TCRdb holds this immuneACCESS table with in-frame rearrangements only. Some clones are missing; in checked studies, unresolved V genes explain under half, and the rest has no known cause. Within this sample are approximately 120,000 clones, with roughly 92% of them counted one time only. The biggest ten clones account for over 0.5% of the sample. Material for sequencing was PBMCs. The receptors were sampled from a man at least 80 years old with head and neck cancer.

The chain is built from TRBV10-2 and TRBJ1-2; the D is unclear. The ends were cut back, 5 bases at V and 8 bases at J, with 12 bases in the middle. Germline CDR1 reads WSHSY; CDR2 reads SAAADI. This CDR3 comprises 12 residues. The CDR3 DNA sequence: TGCGCCAGCAGTACGACGGCCGGGGGCTACACCTTC. Protein sequence: CASSTTAGGYTF.

J is TRBJ2-7 and V is TRBV25-1; 7 bases are shared with TRBD1. The CDR3 loop spans 15 amino acids. V lost 2 bases and J lost 4; bases outside the gene matches: 8. Germline assignment: CDR1 MGHDK and CDR2 SYGVNS. The CDR3 region is CASSERSGGGYEQYF. CDR3 sequence (DNA): TGTGCCAGCAGTGAAAGGTCAGGGGGTGGTTACGAGCAGTACTTC.

The V gene is TRBV12-5, the J gene TRBJ2-5; D possibly matches TRBD1 or TRBD2 (6 bases each). V lost 3 bases and J lost 5, with 10 bases in between. There are 13 residues in the CDR3. Per the germline V gene, CDR1 is LGHNT and CDR2 is FRNRAP. The CDR3 is CASGLRGVETQYF. The CDR3 DNA sequence: TGTGCTAGTGGTTTAAGGGGGGTCGAGACCCAGTACTTC.

The chain employs TRBV29-1 and TRBJ2-1; 12 bases fit TRBD1. Losses at the gene ends were 5 bases for V and 15 bases for J; bases not matched to a gene: 11. The CDR3 has 13 residues. CDR1 is SQVTM, CDR2 ANQGSEA, per germline. Here the CDR3 reads CSVTRDRGLPWFF. The CDR3, as DNA: TGCAGCGTTACCCGGGACAGGGGGCTGCCTTGGTTCTTC.

In its sample, this clone was seen a few times. The chain has TRBV7-6 and TRBJ1-4; 10 positions match TRBD1. V trimming: 4 bases; J trimming: 7 bases; junction bases outside the gene matches: 6. Germline V lookup: CDR1 SGHVS, CDR2 FNYEAQ. The CDR3 is 15 amino acids. The DNA for the CDR3 is TGTGCCAGCAGCTCCGCAGGGACAGGGGCTGAAAAACTGTTTTTT. This encodes CASSSAGTGAEKLFF.

This chain links TRBV4-3 with TRBJ2-1, with 7 bases that match TRBD2. The CDR3 spans 16 residues. The germline V gene has CDR1 LGHNA and CDR2 YSLEER. V was clipped by 4 bases and J by 7 bases; unmatched bases: 13. The CDR3: CASSPDGLRGENEQFF. The CDR3 bases are TGCGCCAGCAGCCCCGATGGACTCCGGGGGGAGAATGAGCAGTTCTTC.

The chain has TRBV5-1 and TRBJ2-5; D may be TRBD1 (5 bases). The CDR3 consists of 16 residues. Deletions cut 4 bases from V and 5 bases from J, with 21 bases between. Germline loops: CDR1 SGHRS, CDR2 YFSETQ. CDR3 loop: CASSRQRVGHVETQYF. CDR3 coding DNA: TGCGCCAGCAGCCGGCAACGGGTGGGGCACGTGGAGACCCAGTACTTC.

V and J are TRBV7-8 and TRBJ1-5; D may be TRBD1 (6 bases). V lost 5 bases to trimming and J lost 4 bases, with 21 bases between them. In germline, CDR1 is SGHVS, CDR2 FQNEAQ. There are 17 residues in the CDR3. As DNA, the CDR3 is TGTGCCAGCAGCCGAGGACCCCAGGGGTTTAGTAATCAGCCCCAGCATTTT. Its translation is CASSRGPQGFSNQPQHF.

DNA for the CDR3: TGTGCCAGCAGTTTAGCGCGGGCAGAGACCCAGTACTTC. Translating it yields CASSLARAETQYF. The rearrangement joins TRBV12-3 or TRBV12-4 to TRBJ2-5; the D gene is possibly TRBD2 (5 bases). Trimming stripped 0 bases from V and 4 bases from J, with 6 bases between. The CDR3 totals 13 residues.

The chain joins TRBV3-1 (or the pseudogene TRBV3-2) to TRBJ1-5, with D perhaps matching TRBD1 (6 bases). The CDR3 covers 15 residues. Germline V lookup: CDR1 LGHDT, CDR2 YNNKEL (reference sequence). V was shortened by 4 bases and J by 5 bases, with 15 bases between the two germline ends. The CDR3 DNA follows: TGTGCCAGCAGCCTAAGCTGGGGGGGCGATCAGCCCCAGCATTTT. Protein product: CASSLSWGGDQPQHF.

The chain carries TRBV6-2 or TRBV6-3 and TRBJ2-2; 8 positions agree with TRBD2. The junction had 8 bases not matched to a gene; V was cut back by 2 bases and J by 0 bases. The CDR3 runs 18 residues. Germline values: CDR1 MNHEY, CDR2 SVGEGT. Here the CDR3 reads CASSYRGGLSANTGELFF. CDR3 nucleotides: TGTGCCAGCAGTTACCGGGGGGGGCTAAGCGCGAACACCGGGGAGCTGTTTTTT.

The chain employs TRBV18 and TRBJ2-1, with no clear D. The ends were cut back, 6 bases at V and 2 bases at J, with 17 bases in the middle. CDR1 is KGHSH and CDR2 is LQKENI in the germline V gene. The length of the CDR3 is 16 residues. The CDR3 sequence: CASSSRSLPTYNEQFF. The DNA of the CDR3 is TGTGCCAGCTCGTCCAGGTCTTTACCCACCTACAATGAGCAGTTCTTC.

The chain couples TRBV5-1 to TRBJ2-7; 11 bases align to TRBD2. V shed 3 bases, J shed 4 bases, and the junction held 6 bases outside the gene matches. CDR1 and CDR2 from the germline V gene are SGHRS and YFSETQ. This CDR3 has 15 amino acids. The CDR3: CASSSLAGEFYEQYF. CDR3 bases: TGCGCCAGCAGCTCACTAGCGGGAGAATTTTACGAGCAGTACTTC. Full variable domain (missing parts from reference TRBV5-1 and TRBJ2-7): KAGVTQTPRYLIKTRGQQVTLSCSPISGHRSVSWYQQTPGQGLQFLFEYFSETQRNKGNFPGRFSGRQFSNSRSEMNVSTLELGDSALYLCASSSLAGEFYEQYFGPGTRLTVT.

The rearrangement uses TRBV5-6 and TRBJ2-1, with a weak D call TRBD1 (5 bases). The CDR3 extends over 14 amino acids. The germline V gene encodes CDR1 SGHDT and CDR2 YYEEEE. Trimming removed 5 bases from V and 1 base from J, with 10 bases in between. As DNA, the CDR3 is TGTGCCAGCAGAGGGGTTCGGTCCTACAATGAGCAGTTCTTC. It encodes CASRGVRSYNEQFF.

This sequence joins TRBV6-4 and TRBJ2-3; 7 nucleotides align to TRBD2. V lost 3 bases and J lost 0; bases outside the gene matches: 9. Germline-derived CDR1 and CDR2 are MRHNA and SNTAGT. The CDR3 spans 17 residues. For the CDR3, the DNA is TGTGCCAGCAGTGAGTATGGTTTACTAGCGAGCACAGATACGCAGTATTTT. It is translated as CASSEYGLLASTDTQYF.

V gene TRBV23-1 combines with J gene TRBJ2-3; D is unresolved. TRBV23-1 is identified as an open reading frame with a role that is uncertain. This CDR3 spans 14 amino acids. The V gene lost 0 bases and the J gene lost 4 bases, with 8 bases spanning the gap. The DNA for the CDR3 is TGCGCCAGCAGTCAATCAGGGTACGCAGATACGCAGTATTTT. Protein: CASSQSGYADTQYF.

The rearrangement joins TRBV10-1 to TRBJ2-7; D is unresolved. Germline V gives CDR1 WNHNN, CDR2 SYGVQD (reference sequence). Trimming cost V 3 bases and J 0 bases, with 6 bases left between them. This CDR3 is built from 13 residues. The CDR3 reads CASSDRPSYEQYF. CDR3 coding DNA: TGCGCCAGCAGTGACAGGCCCTCCTACGAGCAGTACTTC.

This CDR3 reads CASTLWGDRGYEQYF. The DNA for the CDR3 is TGTGCCAGCACCCTGTGGGGGGACAGGGGTTACGAGCAGTACTTC. This chain links TRBV28 with TRBJ2-7; 10 bases agree with TRBD1. The CDR3 runs 15 residues. Per germline, CDR1 MDHEN and CDR2 SYDVKM. Trimming removed 7 bases from V and 4 bases from J; junction bases left unmatched: 10.

In this sample, this clone turned up a few times. J is TRBJ2-1 and V is TRBV4-3, with unresolved D. V shed 0 bases and J shed 4 bases, with 10 bases lying between them. Looked up from germline, CDR1 is LGHNA and CDR2 is YSLEER. There are 15 residues in the CDR3. The DNA of the CDR3 is TGCGCCAGCAGCCAAGAGCCTAAGGCGTACAATGAGCAGTTCTTC. It encodes CASSQEPKAYNEQFF.

In this sample, this clone turned up once. The V and J genes are TRBV28 and TRBJ2-3; 7 bases match TRBD1. The CDR3 loop spans 13 amino acids. Germline V lookup: CDR1 MDHEN, CDR2 SYDVKM. The V segment lost 5 bases and the J segment 6 bases; nucleotides outside the gene matches: 5. This chain's CDR3 is CASSRGQVDTQYF. In DNA form, the CDR3 reads TGTGCCAGCAGTAGAGGACAGGTCGATACGCAGTATTTT.